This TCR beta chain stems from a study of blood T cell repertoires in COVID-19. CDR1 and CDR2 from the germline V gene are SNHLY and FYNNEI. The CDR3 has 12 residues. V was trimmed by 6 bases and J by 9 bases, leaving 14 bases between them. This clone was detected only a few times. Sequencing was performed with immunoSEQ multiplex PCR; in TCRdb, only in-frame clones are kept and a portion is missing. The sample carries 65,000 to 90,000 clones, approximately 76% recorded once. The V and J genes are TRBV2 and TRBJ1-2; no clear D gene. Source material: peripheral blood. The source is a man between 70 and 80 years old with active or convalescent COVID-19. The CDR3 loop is CASRTSGGSYTF. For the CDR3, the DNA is TGTGCCAGCAGAACCTCGGGAGGGAGCTACACCTTC.